This T cell receptor (beta chain) was sequenced for a study of cytomegalovirus exposure and HLA in healthy donors listed by TCRdb under 2017. Notes on the research overall: According to an earlier analysis of a few hundred of the donors, 150 million to 200 million T cells yielded roughly 100 million unique TCR beta sequences and less than 300 Gb of sequence data. An early release covering just under 650 HLA-typed donors comprised about 320 gigabases of sequencing data and tens of millions of unique TCR sequences. Among the roughly 380 genotyped donors, around 81% belonged to the genetic ancestry cluster associated with self-reported Caucasian donors. The study aimed to test whether cataloging public T cell receptors could reveal signatures of past pathogen exposure. The T cell repertoires of some 700 subjects were profiled by immunosequencing and related to cytomegalovirus serostatus. A separate validation cohort of 90 to 150 different subjects was used in addition to the roughly 720-subject first cohort. To predict cytomegalovirus infection status, the study combined high-throughput TCR immunosequencing, statistical association of individual TCRs with disease status, and machine learning. To study patterns of TCR occurrence, a later analysis re-analyzed previously published TCR beta repertoires from around 670 donors and added high-resolution HLA genotyping. Rather than drawing on any new phenotypic data, the later analysis identified candidate immune exposures from TCR beta sequences and the way those sequences occurred across donors. An earlier analysis of 587 of the donors applied high-throughput TCR beta sequencing to assess whether each TCR beta V gene segment acted as functional or pseudogenic. Donor age, sex, ethnicity and CMV serostatus were collected together with the repertoire data. A later genetic analysis used genome-wide SNP genotypes for about 65% of the roughly 670 donors, treating that subset as a discovery cohort. Every discovery cohort repertoire had been produced on one sequencing platform. HLA typing covered class I and class II loci at four-digit resolution. Typing coverage differed by locus: A, B, C, DRB1 and DQB1 were typed in roughly 620-630 donors, DQA1 in approximately 520, DPA1 in roughly 590, and DPB1 in about 450. A handful of DR-DQ haplotypes were handled as single units for association and clustering because linkage in the cohort was strong. On average, approximately 250,000 unique TCR beta nucleotide sequences were sequenced per donor among 398 genotyped donors of the cohort, with approximately 18% of those sequences being non-productive. Study-wide conclusions, independent of this receptor: Sequencing depth was assumed to be roughly uniform across donors in the presence/absence analyses, though that assumption may not hold. It was suggested by the authors that the approach could potentially be generalized to other disease states and immunological phenotypes. Compared with the 666-donor mean, donors in an Asian-associated ancestry cluster had fewer N-insertions in productive TCRs, according to a later genetic analysis. In a later analysis, several top co-occurrence clusters were reported to appear linked to parvovirus B19, influenza, CMV and Epstein-Barr virus. A cluster of highly shared sequence variants was judged likely to be a technical artifact of the sequencing pipeline. Three of the identified cytomegalovirus-associated TCR beta chains were confirmed in vitro to be specific for cytomegalovirus antigens. Because the 87-base-pair reads could not distinguish some IMGT-functional V segments, including TRBV6-2 and TRBV6-3, those segments were excluded. Most TCR sequences were seen in very few donors, while some public TCRs were found in many individuals. CMV serostatus was the only immune exposure information available for the cohort. The earlier analysis of around 600 of the donors excluded approximately 15 rarely observed V segments, including chromosome 9 orphons, because counts were too low. In a later analysis, HLA-associated TCR beta chains were found to be more clonally expanded and to have lower generation probabilities than equally common non-associated chains. Broadly in line with IMGT annotations, most TCR beta V segments showed up in productive rearrangements about 87% or about 30% of the time in an earlier analysis of several hundred of the donors. According to a later analysis, TCR association rates differed among HLA loci, with DRB1 alleles showing the most associated TCRs and HLA-C alleles showing the fewest. Because HLA typing was missing for some donors at each locus, association tests included only the typed subset. In a later analysis, most CMV-associated TCR beta chains were found to appear HLA-restricted, with HLA associations seemingly driven largely by CMV exposure. The classifier was reported to diagnose cytomegalovirus status with high specificity and sensitivity in both the original and validation cohorts. In the study, approximately 160 TCR beta chains were listed as associated with cytomegalovirus. An association between a missense DCLRE1C variant and V-gene and J-gene trimming of TCR beta chains was found in a later genetic analysis and replicated in an independent cohort. Specific HLA alleles were associated with 18,000 or so TCR beta sequences at a false discovery rate of 0.05 in a later analysis. A further reported finding was that TCR beta sequences accurately predicted the HLA-A and HLA-B alleles for most subjects in the first cohort. Linkage disequilibrium might explain the correlated functional status among segregating V segments, but an unknown experimental factor could not be ruled out. In this cohort, only TCR beta chains were sequenced, and detectable features were limited by the absence of alpha or paired-chain data. When HLA alleles, especially DR and DQ, strongly co-occurred, attributing TCR associations to individual alleles was difficult.

Libraries came from the immunoSEQ multiplex PCR assay. A mixture of 60 forward primers for TCR Vbeta segments and 13 reverse primers for TCR Jbeta segments was used in the multiplex PCR. The CDR3 region of rearranged TCR beta genes was amplified from genomic DNA by a multiplex PCR assay. The Illumina HiSeq System was used to sequence the amplified TCR beta libraries as 87-base-pair reads. The paper's data handling went like this. In a later analysis, roughly 80 million unique TCR beta chains were counted across the roughly 610 repertoires, and roughly 11 million of these chains were shared by at least two donors. A nearest-neighbor algorithm error-corrected the raw reads and collapsed the reads into unique sequences, merging closely related sequences to remove PCR and sequencing errors. V, D and J gene segments were assigned by aligning CDR3 sequences to IMGT reference sequences. For a sequence to be retained, a match of at least six nucleotides was required to both a V gene segment and a J gene segment. Rearrangements were called productive when the CDR3 lacked stop codons and stayed in frame with V and J; all others were non-productive. Following IMGT convention, CDR3 was defined as the stretch from the second conserved V-encoded cysteine up to the conserved J-encoded phenylalanine. The earlier analysis of 550 to 650 of the donors excluded any sequence lacking an unambiguous match to a single V gene segment. An earlier analysis of about 600 of the donors called V segments functional above 56.7% productive rearrangements and segregating when the between-donor standard deviation exceeded 5%. A statistical classification framework was built for diagnosing cytomegalovirus status from the catalog of TCR beta chain sequences. A later analysis assigned V and J genes by comparing TCR nucleotide sequences with IMGT/GENE-DB human TR gene sequences. Using the TCRdist pipeline, a later analysis assigned CDR3 sequences along with most-parsimonious VDJ recombination scenarios. In a later analysis, each TCR beta chain was defined by its CDR3 amino acid sequence together with its V-gene family, and reads without a unique V-gene family were excluded. In a later analysis, some 600 highly shared, low-generation-probability nucleotide sequences were removed to address suspected cross-contamination and a sequencing artifact. In a later analysis, a clonal expansion index was calculated for each public chain from normalized within-repertoire ranks of inferred template counts. Generation probabilities in a later analysis came from a VDJ recombination model fitted to out-of-frame rearrangements, and those results were checked against IGoR. A later analysis scored TCR-TCR, TCR-HLA and TCR-CMV co-occurrence with hypergeometric tests, applying a repertoire-size bias correction to TCR pairs. In a later analysis, false discovery rates were estimated by permuting HLA or CMV assignments 20 times. In a later analysis, co-occurring TCRs were grouped using DBSCAN, and TCRdist sequence similarity was added for clustering within HLA-allele-positive subsets. Co-occurrence clustering excluded repertoires with fewer than 30,000 or more than 120,000 public chains, plus five with anomalous nucleotide sharing. TCRdb stores this immuneACCESS table with in-frame sequences only. Part of the clones is absent; in the studies checked, under half of the shortfall reflects unresolved V genes, and no reason is known for the rest. The V and J calls and clone size are taken from that table; D and trimming were inferred from the DNA. The sample table holds around 190,000 clones, of which over 75% were seen once. Together, the top ten hold about 2.4% of the sample.

The germline V gene encodes CDR1 WSHSY and CDR2 SAAADI. The CDR3 sequence holds 13 residues, the cysteine and phenylalanine included. This entry keeps only the CDR3 DNA: 39 bases, framed from base 1. The cohort was made up of approximately 670 healthy bone marrow donors. At the time of sampling, all cohort members were nominally healthy, though unrecorded immune exposures were likely present. The donor was CMV seronegative and belonged to the group of over 350 seronegative cohort members. A peripheral blood sample was collected from each donor, and TCR beta sequencing was performed on peripheral blood mononuclear cells. Genomic DNA extraction from the blood cell samples was performed with the Qiagen DNeasy Blood Extraction Kit. This clone was seen only a few times. This receptor's antigen is unknown. Base qualities are not provided; no much larger clone lies one nucleotide away.

This receptor was identified in a man aged 60 to 69 in good health and CMV-seronegative. The sequencing input was PBMCs. The chain links TRBV10-2 with TRBJ2-5, with the D gene uncertain. The end of the DNA is better explained by TRBJ2-7, so the J call may be wrong. CDR3 loop: CASSEASSYEQYF. The DNA sequence is given as TGCGCCAGCAGTGAAGCTAGCTCCTACGAGCAGTACTTC.